This TCR beta chain was profiled in a study of siplizumab effects on memory and regulatory T cells. Study-wide results and limits: The alloresponse seemed to draw substantially on naive T cells, which appeared more diverse than memory cells. Tregs proliferating in siplizumab cultures lacked confirmation of their suppressive function. Siplizumab brought about a significant reduction in alloreactive sequences traceable to unstimulated CD4+ memory cells.

The V end was cut by 2 bases, the J end by 6 bases, with 16 bases between. CDR3 length equals 15 residues. From germline, CDR1 is SGHRS and CDR2 YFSETQ. TCRdb keeps only in-frame clones here, not all; method: immunoSEQ multiplex PCR. The top ten clones hold approximately 0.71% of a sample with 90,000 to 120,000 clones, around 92% of them seen once. Worth noting for this clone: Its antigen is still unknown.

This chain connects TRBV5-1 to TRBJ2-3; D call uncertain. This TCR was sampled from a human donor in good health. Sequencing used Tregs sorted from blood. CDR3 in DNA: TGCGCCAGCAGCTTATCCTTAGCAATCAGGGATACGCAGTATTTT. Protein sequence: CASSLSLAIRDTQYF.